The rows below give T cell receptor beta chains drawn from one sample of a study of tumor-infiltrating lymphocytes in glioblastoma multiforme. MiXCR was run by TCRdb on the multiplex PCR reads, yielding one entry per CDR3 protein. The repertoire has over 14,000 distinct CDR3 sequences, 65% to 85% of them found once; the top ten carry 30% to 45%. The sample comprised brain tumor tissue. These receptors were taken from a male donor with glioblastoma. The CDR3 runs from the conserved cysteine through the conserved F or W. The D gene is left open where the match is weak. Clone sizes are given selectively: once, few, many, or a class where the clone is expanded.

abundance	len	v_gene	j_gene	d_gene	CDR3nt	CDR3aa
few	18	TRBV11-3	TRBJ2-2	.	.	CAGSTTFRLAEKPGSCFF
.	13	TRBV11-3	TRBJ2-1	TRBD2	TGTGTCAGCAGCTCGGGGGGGGAGGGTGAGAAGTTCTTC	CVSSSGGEGEKFF
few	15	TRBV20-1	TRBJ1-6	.	TGCAGTGCTAGAGGGTGGGGTTCCGTGAATCCACCCCTCCATTTT	CSARGWGSVNPPLHF
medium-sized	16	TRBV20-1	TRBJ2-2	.	TGCAGTGCTAGAGATTGGGCCAAGACGAACACCGGGGAGCTGTTTTTT	CSARDWAKTNTGELFF
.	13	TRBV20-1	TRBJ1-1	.	TGCAGTGTAGTCGGCAGTATAAACACTGAAGCTTTCTTT	CSVVGSINTEAFF
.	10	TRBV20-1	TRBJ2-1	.	TGCAGTGCCCGACAACCTGAGCAGTTCTTC	CSARQPEQFF
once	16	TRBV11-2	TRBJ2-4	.	TGTGCCAGCAGCTTAGGGTCATGGTCGGCCAAAAACATTCAGTACTTC	CASSLGSWSAKNIQYF
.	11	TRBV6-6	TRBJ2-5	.	TGTGCCAGCATGGGGATGGAGACCCAGTACTTC	CASMGMETQYF
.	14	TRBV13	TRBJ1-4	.	TGTGCCGGCAGTCCAAGGGCCGCTAATGAAAAACTGTTTTTT	CAGSPRAANEKLFF
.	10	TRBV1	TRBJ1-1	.	TGCACTAGAGGTGCGGTCGAAGCCTCCTTT	CTRGAVEASF
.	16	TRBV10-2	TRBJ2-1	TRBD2	TGCGCCAGCAGTGAGTTGAGCGGGGGGCGGTGGAATGAGCAGTTCTTC	CASSELSGGRWNEQFF
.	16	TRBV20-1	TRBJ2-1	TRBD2	TGCAGTCCTGGTCGGCCGGGACTAGCGGGAATGAATGAGCAGTTCTTC	CSPGRPGLAGMNEQFF
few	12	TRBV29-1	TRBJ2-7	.	TGCAGCGTTGTTCGGGGCCGGTACGAGCAGTACTTC	CSVVRGRYEQYF
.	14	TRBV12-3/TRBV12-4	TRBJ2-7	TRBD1	TGTGCCAGCACCCGGACAGGGCCCCTTAACGAGCAGTACTTC	CASTRTGPLNEQYF
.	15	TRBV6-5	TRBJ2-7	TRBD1	TGTGCCAGCAGTTACGGGGGACAGGCCTCCTACGAGCAGTACTTC	CASSYGGQASYEQYF
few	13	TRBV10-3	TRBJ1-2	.	TGTGCCATCAGTGTGGGCAGGGACTATGGCTACACCTTC	CAISVGRDYGYTF
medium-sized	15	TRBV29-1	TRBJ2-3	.	TGCAGCGTGACTACGGGGGTTGCCTACACAGATACGCAGTATTTT	CSVTTGVAYTDTQYF
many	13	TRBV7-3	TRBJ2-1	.	TGTGCCAGCAGTAGGGAGGAGTTGAGTGAGCAGTTCTTC	CASSREELSEQFF